The 25 T cell receptor beta chains presented below share a single source sample, sequenced in a study of cytomegalovirus exposure and HLA in healthy donors. Primers: 60 Vbeta forward and 13 Jbeta reverse. Some clones are missing from TCRdb's copy, which holds only in-frame ones; the method was immunoSEQ multiplex PCR. The repertoire holds about 160,000 clones, roughly 80% seen once, with roughly 6.2% in the top ten. Sequenced material: PBMCs. Source of these receptors: a male donor in good health and CMV-seropositive.

V and J are TRBV19 and TRBJ2-1; 9 bases map to TRBD2. The V and J ends lost 6 bases and 3 bases, in that order; junction bases with no gene match: 12. This CDR3 has 17 residues. Germline assignment: CDR1 LNHDA and CDR2 SQIVND (reference sequence). The CDR3 is CASRKETVTSGYNEQFF. In DNA form, the CDR3 reads TGTGCCAGTAGAAAGGAAACGGTGACTAGCGGCTACAATGAGCAGTTCTTC. The full variable domain, completed using reference TRBV19 and TRBJ2-1, is DGGITQSPKYLFRKEGQNVTLSCEQNLNHDAMYWYRQDPGQGLRLIYYSQIVNDFQKGDIAEGYSVSREKKESFPLTVTSAQKNPTAFYLCASRKETVTSGYNEQFFGPGTRLTVL.

The gene calls are TRBV27 and TRBJ1-5; the D gene is possibly TRBD1 (6 bases). The V gene's germline CDR1 is MNHEY and CDR2 SMNVEV (reference sequence). CDR3 length: 16 amino acids. V lost 3 bases to trimming and J lost 0 bases, with 12 bases between them. The CDR3 here is CASSFRGGRSNQPQHF. CDR3 nucleotides: TGTGCCAGCAGTTTCCGCGGGGGGCGTAGCAATCAGCCCCAGCATTTT.

In its sample, this clone was seen once. The rearrangement links TRBV6-6 to TRBJ2-7; 11 bases match TRBD2. Germline lookup yields CDR1 MNHNY and CDR2 SVGAGI (reference sequence). The CDR3 consists of 15 residues. V lost 6 bases, J lost 4 bases, and 8 bases stayed unmatched. The CDR3 DNA is TGTGCCAGCAGACATTCGGGACTAGCGGTGTACGAGCAGTACTTC. As protein: CASRHSGLAVYEQYF.

This clone showed up just once. This chain joins TRBV5-5 and TRBJ1-4; no firm D call. Germline V CDR1 and CDR2: SGHKS, YYEKEE (reference sequence). V was trimmed by 5 bases and J by 0 bases, leaving 14 bases between them. There are 16 residues in the CDR3. Here the CDR3 DNA reads TGTGCCAGCAGTACTACTGTTCTTGCAACTAATGAAAAACTGTTTTTT. Translating gives CASSTTVLATNEKLFF.

The chain joins TRBV6-5 to TRBJ1-2; D unresolved. Germline V gene sequence: CDR1 MNHEY, CDR2 SVGAGI. Trimming cost V 8 bases and J 1 base, with 5 bases left between them. The CDR3 has 11 residues. CDR3 amino acids: CASYSNYGYTF. As DNA, the CDR3 is TGTGCCAGCTACAGTAACTATGGCTACACCTTC.

V usage is TRBV7-8 and J usage is TRBJ1-5; 7 bases match TRBD1. The junction had 21 bases not matched to a gene; V was cut back by 4 bases and J by 3 bases. The V gene's germline CDR1 is SGHVS and CDR2 FQNEAQ. CDR3 length equals 20 residues. The CDR3 bases are TGTGCCAGCAGCTCTATTACAGGGGACGAATTATCCTTTGACAATCAGCCCCAGCATTTT. It translates to CASSSITGDELSFDNQPQHF.

The CDR3 here is CAWSTWSTDTQYF. The CDR3 DNA sequence: TGTGCCTGGAGCACTTGGAGCACAGATACGCAGTATTTT. The chain joins TRBV30 to TRBJ2-3; no clear D gene. CDR1 is GTSNPN, CDR2 SVGIG, per germline (reference sequence). The CDR3 runs 13 residues. V lost 3 bases and J 0 bases, leaving 7 bases between the germline ends.

This clone was detected a few times. This chain joins TRBV27 and TRBJ1-5; 8 bases are a match to TRBD1. CDR3 length: 15 amino acids. Germline V gene data show CDR1 as MNHEY and CDR2 as SMNVEV (reference sequence). V was clipped by 5 bases and J by 9 bases; unmatched bases: 12. The chain's CDR3 is CASSPLAGGDGPQHF. CDR3 DNA sequence: TGTGCCAGCAGTCCCCTGGCAGGGGGCGACGGGCCCCAGCATTTT.

This clone was seen only once. Mismatch with germline at one junction end may stem from a read error. This chain links TRBV7-6 with TRBJ2-3; 11 bases are shared with TRBD2. The CDR3 length is 14 residues. Germline loops: CDR1 SGHVS, CDR2 FNYEAQ. CDR3 residues: CASSVAGGPDTQYF. In nucleotides, the CDR3 is TGTGCCAGCAGCGTAGCGGGAGGGCCCGATACGCAGTATTTT.

The genes are TRBV30 and TRBJ1-3; D may be TRBD1 (5 bases). Trimming removed 5 bases from V and 9 bases from J, with 17 bases in between. The CDR3 has 13 amino acids. CDR1 GTSNPN and CDR2 SVGIG come from the germline V gene (reference sequence). In nucleotides, the CDR3 is TGTGCCTGGGGGAAGGACATCGGCAGCACCATATATTTT. It codes for CAWGKDIGSTIYF.

The rearrangement uses TRBV7-9 and TRBJ2-5; 7 bases align to TRBD2. The tail of the sequence fits TRBJ2-7 better, so the J call may be wrong. Germline-derived CDR1 and CDR2 are SEHNR and FQNEAQ (reference sequence). The CDR3 covers 16 residues. CDR3 protein: CASSSFRLADAYEQYF. DNA for the CDR3: TGTGCCAGCAGCTCGTTCCGGCTAGCGGACGCCTACGAGCAGTACTTC.

The chain recombines TRBV6-5 with TRBJ1-5; D is possibly TRBD1 (6 bases). The CDR3 sequence is 14 residues long. Trimming shortened V by 5 bases and J by 3 bases, and 11 bases separated the two germline ends. Germline V lookup: CDR1 MNHEY, CDR2 SVGAGI. The CDR3 DNA follows: TGTGCCAGCAGTGGACAGTTCTCCAATCAGCCCCAGCATTTT. This encodes CASSGQFSNQPQHF.

V and J are TRBV10-3 and TRBJ1-2, with D unclear. Germline loops: CDR1 ENHRY, CDR2 SYGVKD. The germline V and J ends were trimmed by 10 bases and 4 bases, with 22 bases remaining between them. The CDR3 sequence is 15 residues long. CDR3 nucleotide sequence: TGTGCCACGGAGACGGGCGGGGAGATAATCTATGGCTACACCTTC. It is translated as CATETGGEIIYGYTF.

The gene calls are TRBV6-5 and TRBJ1-3; weak D call: TRBD1 (5 bases). CDR1 is MNHEY, CDR2 SVGAGI, per germline. The CDR3 totals 13 residues. Trimming removed 8 bases at V and 0 bases at J, with 8 bases between. The CDR3 DNA reads as TGTGCCAGCGGACAATTCTCTGGAAACACCATATATTTT. Residues: CASGQFSGNTIYF.

This sequence joins TRBV25-1 and TRBJ1-2; 8 nucleotides line up with TRBD1. Germline assignment: CDR1 MGHDK and CDR2 SYGVNS. The length of the CDR3 is 14 residues. Losses at the gene ends were 4 bases for V and 9 bases for J; bases not matched to a gene: 10. The CDR3 region is CASSGRDRRSRYTF. DNA for the CDR3: TGTGCCAGCAGTGGCCGGGACAGGAGGTCCCGCTACACCTTC.

This clone was seen more than once but under ten times. The chain is built from TRBV5-6 and TRBJ1-3; tentatively, D is TRBD1 (5 bases). The CDR3 covers 17 residues. The V gene lost 0 bases and the J gene lost 0 bases, with 13 bases spanning the gap. Germline loops: CDR1 SGHDT, CDR2 YYEEEE. The CDR3 protein is CASSLGIQGFSGNTIYF. In DNA, the CDR3 is TGTGCCAGCAGCTTGGGAATCCAGGGTTTCTCTGGAAACACCATATATTTT.

This CDR3 reads CASSLQGAEAFF. For the CDR3, the DNA is TGTGCCAGCAGCTTGCAGGGGGCTGAAGCTTTCTTT. V usage is TRBV5-8 and J usage is TRBJ1-1; 7 nucleotides line up with TRBD1. CDR1 SGHTS and CDR2 YDEGEE come from the germline V gene. The CDR3 runs 12 residues. Unmatched junction bases numbered 0, after V lost 1 base and J lost 6 bases.

The rearrangement uses TRBV11-3 and TRBJ2-7, with D perhaps TRBD2 (7 bases). The V gene's germline CDR1 is SGHNT and CDR2 YENEEA. This CDR3 is 15 amino acids long. Trimming left V 5 bases short and J 3 bases short, with 17 bases between. The CDR3 DNA follows: TGTGCCAGCAGCCTCCCTCGGGGGGCCCACTACGAGCAGTACTTC. Translating gives CASSLPRGAHYEQYF.

This clone has just one count. This sequence joins TRBV6-6 and TRBJ2-6; no reliable D call. CDR3 length equals 14 residues. Germline V gene sequence: CDR1 MNHNY, CDR2 SVGAGI (reference sequence). V was pared by 8 bases and J by 1 base, with 9 bases between. This CDR3 reads CASSVVSGANVLTF. The DNA of the CDR3 is TGTGCCAGCTCCGTCGTATCTGGGGCCAACGTCCTGACTTTC.

This chain uses TRBV7-2 with TRBJ2-5; TRBD2 might be the D (6 bases). The DNA end favors TRBJ2-7, so the J call may be wrong. CDR3 length: 15 amino acids. Germline CDR1 SGHTA, CDR2 FQGNSA. CDR3 amino acids: CASSLAWGVGYEQYF. DNA of the CDR3: TGTGCCAGCAGCTTAGCGTGGGGGGTCGGTTACGAGCAGTACTTC.

This rearrangement joins TRBV6-5 to TRBJ2-7; D remains unclear. In germline, CDR1 is MNHEY, CDR2 SVGAGI. V lost 2 bases to trimming and J lost 3 bases, with 8 bases between them. CDR3 length: 13 amino acids. CDR3 in amino acids: CASSYRYGYEQYF. CDR3 bases: TGTGCCAGCAGTTACCGGTATGGCTACGAGCAGTACTTC.

The V and J genes are TRBV28 and TRBJ1-5; D unclear. V was pared by 5 bases and J by 5 bases, with 10 bases between. CDR1 and CDR2 from the germline V gene are MDHEN and SYDVKM. CDR3 length equals 13 residues. For the CDR3, the DNA is TGTGCCAGCAGTGTCCCGGGTGATCAGCCCCAGCATTTT. Its translation is CASSVPGDQPQHF. Looking up the rest from reference TRBV28 and TRBJ1-5 gives the full variable domain: DVKVTQSSRYLVKRTGEKVFLECVQDMDHENMFWYRQDPGLGLRLIYFSYDVKMKEKGDIPEGYSVSREKKERFSLILESASTNQTSMYLCASSVPGDQPQHFGDGTRLSIL.

This clone was picked up one time. V is TRBV5-1 and J is TRBJ2-7; 9 bases match TRBD1. Germline V CDR1 and CDR2: SGHRS, YFSETQ. The CDR3 contains 16 residues. V lost 0 bases and J lost 6; bases outside the gene matches: 10. The CDR3 reads CASSLAGGGQGGEQYF. The CDR3 nucleotides are TGCGCCAGCAGCTTGGCCGGCGGGGGACAGGGAGGCGAGCAGTACTTC. Supplemented by reference TRBV5-1 and TRBJ2-7, the full variable domain reads KAGVTQTPRYLIKTRGQQVTLSCSPISGHRSVSWYQQTPGQGLQFLFEYFSETQRNKGNFPGRFSGRQFSNSRSEMNVSTLELGDSALYLCASSLAGGGQGGEQYFGPGTRLTVT.

The V and J genes are TRBV19 and TRBJ2-2; weak D call: TRBD2 (5 bases). Trimming stripped 3 bases from V and 6 bases from J, with 17 bases between. The CDR3 is 16 amino acids. Germline V CDR1 and CDR2: LNHDA, SQIVND (reference sequence). The CDR3 DNA reads as TGTGCCAGTAGTATGAGAGGGCTTACCCTGGCCGGGGAGCTGTTTTTT. Its protein is CASSMRGLTLAGELFF.

The V call is TRBV29-1, the J call TRBJ2-5, with D possibly being TRBD2 (6 bases). This CDR3 contains 11 residues. Germline-derived CDR1 and CDR2 are SQVTM and ANQGSEA. Between the trimmed V and J ends, which lost 4 bases and 7 bases, there was a span of 10 bases. Here the CDR3 DNA reads TGCAGCGTTGGGGGGGTCGGGACCCAGTACTTC. Its protein is CSVGGVGTQYF.